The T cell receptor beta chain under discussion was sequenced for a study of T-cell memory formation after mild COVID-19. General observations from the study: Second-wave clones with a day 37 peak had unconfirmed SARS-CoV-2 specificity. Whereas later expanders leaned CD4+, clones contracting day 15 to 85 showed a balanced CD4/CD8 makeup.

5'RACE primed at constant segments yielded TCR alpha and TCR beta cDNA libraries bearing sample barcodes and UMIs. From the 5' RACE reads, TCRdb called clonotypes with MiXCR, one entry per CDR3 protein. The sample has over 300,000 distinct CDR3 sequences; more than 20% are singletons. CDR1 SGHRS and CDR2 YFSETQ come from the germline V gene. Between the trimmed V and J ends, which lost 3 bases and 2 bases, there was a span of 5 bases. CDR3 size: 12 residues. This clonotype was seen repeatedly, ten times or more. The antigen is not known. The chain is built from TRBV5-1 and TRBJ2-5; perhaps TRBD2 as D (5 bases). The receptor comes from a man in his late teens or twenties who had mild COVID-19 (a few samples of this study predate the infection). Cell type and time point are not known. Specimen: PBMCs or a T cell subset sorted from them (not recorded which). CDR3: CASSSGQETQYF. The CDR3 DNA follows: TGCGCCAGCAGCTCGGGACAAGAGACCCAGTACTTC. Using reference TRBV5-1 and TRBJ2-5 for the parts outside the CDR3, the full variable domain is KAGVTQTPRYLIKTRGQQVTLSCSPISGHRSVSWYQQTPGQGLQFLFEYFSETQRNKGNFPGRFSGRQFSNSRSEMNVSTLELGDSALYLCASSSGQETQYFGPGTRLLVL.